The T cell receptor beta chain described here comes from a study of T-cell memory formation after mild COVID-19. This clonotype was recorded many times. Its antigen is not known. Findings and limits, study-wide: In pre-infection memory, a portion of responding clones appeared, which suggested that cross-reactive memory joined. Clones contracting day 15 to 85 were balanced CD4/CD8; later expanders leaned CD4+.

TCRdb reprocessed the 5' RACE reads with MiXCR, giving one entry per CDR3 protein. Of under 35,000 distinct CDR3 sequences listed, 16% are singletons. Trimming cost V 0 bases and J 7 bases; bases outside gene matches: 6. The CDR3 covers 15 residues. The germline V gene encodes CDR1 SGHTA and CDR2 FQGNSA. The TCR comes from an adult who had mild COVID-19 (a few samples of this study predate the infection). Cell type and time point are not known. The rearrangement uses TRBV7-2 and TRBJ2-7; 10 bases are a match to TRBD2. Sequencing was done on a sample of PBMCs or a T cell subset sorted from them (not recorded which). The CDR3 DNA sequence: TGTGCCAGCAGCTTAGCCGGGACTAGCGTGGGGGAGCAGTACTTC. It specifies CASSLAGTSVGEQYF.